This T cell receptor beta chain was observed in a study of blood T cells in healthy people across ages. Sample-barcoded 5' priming and a J-beta primer mix drove a second PCR of roughly 7 to 11 cycles. Each cDNA was tagged by a template-switch adaptor containing 12 random nucleotides. TCRdb reanalysed the 5' RACE reads using MiXCR and keeps one entry per CDR3 protein. The sample has 730,000 or so distinct CDR3 sequences, about 42% seen once; the top ten hold more than 20%. In the case of this clonotype: What it binds is unknown.

Trimming removed 5 bases from V and 5 bases from J, with 11 bases in between. CDR3 length: 13 amino acids. The germline gives CDR1 SSHAT, CDR2 FNYEAQ (reference sequence). Isolated per sample were at least 7 million PBMCs. Study results and caveats: Among long-lived donors, naive CD4+ cells were more numerous and diversity higher than in aged donors.

The sample comprised blood. The chain employs TRBV7-7 and TRBJ2-3, with D perhaps being TRBD1 or TRBD2 (5 bases each). The TCR sequence derives from a woman aged 60-75 years in good health. The CDR3 protein is CASSVDGGDTQYF. The CDR3 DNA reads as TGTGCCAGCAGCGTAGATGGGGGAGATACGCAGTATTTT.